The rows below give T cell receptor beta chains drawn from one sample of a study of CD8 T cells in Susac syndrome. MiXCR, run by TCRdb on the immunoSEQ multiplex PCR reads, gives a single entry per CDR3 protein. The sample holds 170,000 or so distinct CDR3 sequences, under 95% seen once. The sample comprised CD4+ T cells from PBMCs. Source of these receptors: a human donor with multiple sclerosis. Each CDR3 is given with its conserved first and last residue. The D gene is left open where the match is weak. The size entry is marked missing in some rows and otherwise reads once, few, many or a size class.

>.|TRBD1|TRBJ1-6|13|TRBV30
TGTGCCTGGAGTGATACAGGGGATTCACCCCTCCACTTT
CAWSDTGDSPLHF
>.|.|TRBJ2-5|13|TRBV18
TGTGCCAGCTCACCACGGATGGAAGAGACCCAGTACTTC
CASSPRMEETQYF
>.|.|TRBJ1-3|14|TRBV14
TGTGCCAGCAGCCAAGTCTTAACGGGAAACACCATATATTTT
CASSQVLTGNTIYF
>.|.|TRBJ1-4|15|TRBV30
TGTGCCTGGAGTCTGACGGGCCGCGGGTTTGAAAAACTGTTTTTT
CAWSLTGRGFEKLFF
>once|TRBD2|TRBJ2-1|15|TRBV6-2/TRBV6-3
TGTGCCAGCAGTTACTGGACTAGCGGGAGCAATGAGCAGTTCTTC
CASSYWTSGSNEQFF
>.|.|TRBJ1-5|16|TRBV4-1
TGCGCCAGCAGCCAAGATCTCGGGAAGGGACCTCAGCCCCAGCATTTT
CASSQDLGKGPQPQHF
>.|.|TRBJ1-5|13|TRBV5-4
TGTGCCAGCAGCTTGGACGGGGATCAGCCCCAGCATTTT
CASSLDGDQPQHF
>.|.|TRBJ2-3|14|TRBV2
TGTGCCAGCGGGAGCGCCGCGTCGACAGATACGCAGTATTTT
CASGSAASTDTQYF
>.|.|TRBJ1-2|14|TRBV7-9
TGTGCCAGCAGCTATACCGGGACCGCATATGGCTACACCTTC
CASSYTGTAYGYTF
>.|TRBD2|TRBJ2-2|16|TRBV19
TGTGCCAGTATTCGGACTAGCGGGAGAGACACCGGGGAGCTGTTTTTT
CASIRTSGRDTGELFF
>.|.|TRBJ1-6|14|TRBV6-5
TGTGCCAGCAGTTACGGCGGGCAGAATTCACCCCTCCACTTT
CASSYGGQNSPLHF
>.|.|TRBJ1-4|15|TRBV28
TGTGCCAGCAGTACCTCGCGGGCCGGCGGGGAAAAACTGTTTTTT
CASSTSRAGGEKLFF
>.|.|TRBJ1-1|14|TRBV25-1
TGTGCCAGCAGTGACCTTCAAGGATGGGGATCGGCTTTCTTT
CASSDLQGWGSAFF
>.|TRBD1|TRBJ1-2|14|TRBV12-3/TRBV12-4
TGTGCCAGCAGAGAGACAGGGTCAGACTATGGCTACACCTTC
CASRETGSDYGYTF
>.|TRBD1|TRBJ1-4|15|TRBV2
TGTGCCAGCAGCGATCGCCAGGGGGCTAATGAAAAACTGTTTTTT
CASSDRQGANEKLFF
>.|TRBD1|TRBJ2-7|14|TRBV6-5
TGTGCCAGCAGTTCCCCGGGACAGGGTCACGAGCAGTACTTC
CASSSPGQGHEQYF
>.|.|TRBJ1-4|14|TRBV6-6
TGTGCCAGCAGTTGGGGAGGAACTAATGAAAAACTGTTTTTT
CASSWGGTNEKLFF
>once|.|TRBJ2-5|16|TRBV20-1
TGCAGTGCTACAGGATCTAGCGCAAGGGGGCAAGAGACCCAGTACTTC
CSATGSSARGQETQYF
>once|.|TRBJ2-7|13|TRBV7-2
TGTGCCAGCAGCTTCGACAAAACCTACGAGCAGTACTTC
CASSFDKTYEQYF
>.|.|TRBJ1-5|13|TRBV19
TGTGCCAGCCAGCGCGAGTGGAATCAGCCCCAGCATTTT
CASQREWNQPQHF
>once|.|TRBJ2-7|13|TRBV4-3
TGCGCCAGCAGCCAACAGGCTTACTACGAGCAGTACTTC
CASSQQAYYEQYF
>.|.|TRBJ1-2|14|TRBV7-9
TGTGCCAGCAGCTTGCGGGTCGGATCGGGTGGCTACACCTTC
CASSLRVGSGGYTF
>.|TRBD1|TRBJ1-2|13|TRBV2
TGTGCCGGCAGACAGGGAACTAACTATGGCTACACCTTC
CAGRQGTNYGYTF
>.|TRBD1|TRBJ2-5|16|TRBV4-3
TGCGCCAGCAGCCAAGATTGGGGACAGAGACAAGAGACCCAGTACTTC
CASSQDWGQRQETQYF
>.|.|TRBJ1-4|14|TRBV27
TGTGCCAGCAGTTTCCGGGGTACTAATGAAAAACTGTTTTTT
CASSFRGTNEKLFF
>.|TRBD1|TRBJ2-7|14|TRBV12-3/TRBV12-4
TGTGCCAGCCGGCGACAGGGTGGTTCCTACGAGCAGTACTTC
CASRRQGGSYEQYF
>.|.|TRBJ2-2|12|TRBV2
TGTGCCAGCAGTGGAGAGGGTGGGGAGCTGTTTTTT
CASSGEGGELFF
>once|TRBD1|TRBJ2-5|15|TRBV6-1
TGTGCCAGCAGTGCGCGACAGGGAACAGGGGAGACCCAGTACTTC
CASSARQGTGETQYF
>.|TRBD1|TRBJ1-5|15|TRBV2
TGTGCCAGCAGCGGTCAGGGGGCCAGCAATCAGCCCCAGCATTTT
CASSGQGASNQPQHF
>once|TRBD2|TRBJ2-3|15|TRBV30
TGTGCCTGGAGTGTACTTGCGGGAGTTTCAGATACGCAGTATTTT
CAWSVLAGVSDTQYF
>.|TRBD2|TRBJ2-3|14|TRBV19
TGTGCCAGTAGTATTAGACTAGCAACTGATACGCAGTATTTT
CASSIRLATDTQYF
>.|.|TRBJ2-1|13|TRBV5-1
TGCGCCAGCAGCCCAAGCGACCACAGGCAGCAGTTCTTC
CASSPSDHRQQFF
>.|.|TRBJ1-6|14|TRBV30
TGTGCCTGGAGTGTACTGGGGTACGGTTCACCCCTCCACTTT
CAWSVLGYGSPLHF